This TCR beta chain comes out of a study of OX40 agonist ivuxolimab in advanced cancers. At the level of the study: Of mixed ages from about 20 to 80 and averaging 60 years, the group was almost 85% male. Partial responses occurred in Three dose-escalation patients, one with hepatocellular carcinoma and two with cutaneous melanoma. Findings and limits, study-wide: At 0.1 to 3.0 mg/kg and by week 6, CD4+ and CD8+ T cells in the blood had expanded clonally. Researchers did not establish what antigens the expanded peripheral T cells target.

Data came from immunoSEQ multiplex PCR; TCRdb stores just in-frame clones and leaves some out. The sample holds fewer than 80,000 clones; 87% are singletons and the top ten take 2%. Concerning this clone: Its specificity is not known.

Germline V CDR1 and CDR2: KGHSH, LQKENI. This CDR3 has 14 residues. Trimming cost V 0 bases and J 5 bases; bases outside gene matches: 4. The receptor comes from an adult with an advanced solid tumor such as melanoma, head and neck, liver or kidney cancer. This sequence joins TRBV18 and TRBJ2-7, with TRBD2 matching over 7 bases. This material consisted of CD4+ or CD8+ T cells sorted from blood, taken in a trial of the OX40 agonist ivuxolimab. The CDR3 sequence is CASSPPPGLDEQYF. The DNA for the CDR3 is TGTGCCAGCTCACCACCGCCAGGACTAGACGAGCAGTACTTC.